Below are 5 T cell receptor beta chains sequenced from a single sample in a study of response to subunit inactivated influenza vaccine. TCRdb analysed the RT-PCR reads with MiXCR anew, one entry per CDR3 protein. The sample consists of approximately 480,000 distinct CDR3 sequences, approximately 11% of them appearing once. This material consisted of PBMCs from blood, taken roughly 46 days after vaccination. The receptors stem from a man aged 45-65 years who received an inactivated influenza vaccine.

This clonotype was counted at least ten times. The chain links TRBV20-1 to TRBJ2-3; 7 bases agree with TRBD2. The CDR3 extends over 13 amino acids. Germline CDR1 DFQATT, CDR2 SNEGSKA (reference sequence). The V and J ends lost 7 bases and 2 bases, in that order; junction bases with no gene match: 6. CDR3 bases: TGCAGTGTTTGGGGGGGGAACACAGATACGCAGTATTTT. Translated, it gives CSVWGGNTDTQYF.

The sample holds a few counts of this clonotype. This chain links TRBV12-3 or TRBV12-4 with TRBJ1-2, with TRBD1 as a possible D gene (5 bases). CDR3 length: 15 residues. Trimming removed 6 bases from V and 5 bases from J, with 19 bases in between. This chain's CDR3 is CASSPRARVGYGYTF. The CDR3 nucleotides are TGTGCCAGCAGCCCTAGGGCCAGGGTTGGGTATGGCTACACCTTC.

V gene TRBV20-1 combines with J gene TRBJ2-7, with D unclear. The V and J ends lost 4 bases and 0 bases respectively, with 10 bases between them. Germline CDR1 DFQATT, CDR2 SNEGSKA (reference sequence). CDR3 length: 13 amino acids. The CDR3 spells CSAKYIGSYEQYF. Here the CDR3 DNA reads TGCAGTGCTAAATACATTGGCTCCTACGAGCAGTACTTC.

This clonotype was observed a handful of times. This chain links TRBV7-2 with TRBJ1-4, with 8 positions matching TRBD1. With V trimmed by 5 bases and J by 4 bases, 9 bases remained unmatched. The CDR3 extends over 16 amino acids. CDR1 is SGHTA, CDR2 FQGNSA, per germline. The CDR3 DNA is TGTGCCAGCAGCCTCGACAGGGGCGCCTTTAATGAAAAACTGTTTTTT. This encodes CASSLDRGAFNEKLFF.

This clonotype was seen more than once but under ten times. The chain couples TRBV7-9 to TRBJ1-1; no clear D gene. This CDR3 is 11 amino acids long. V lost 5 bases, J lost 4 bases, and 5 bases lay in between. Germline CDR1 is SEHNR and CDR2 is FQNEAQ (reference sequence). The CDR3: CASSRSTEAFF. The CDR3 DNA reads TGTGCCAGCAGCCGGAGCACTGAAGCTTTCTTT.